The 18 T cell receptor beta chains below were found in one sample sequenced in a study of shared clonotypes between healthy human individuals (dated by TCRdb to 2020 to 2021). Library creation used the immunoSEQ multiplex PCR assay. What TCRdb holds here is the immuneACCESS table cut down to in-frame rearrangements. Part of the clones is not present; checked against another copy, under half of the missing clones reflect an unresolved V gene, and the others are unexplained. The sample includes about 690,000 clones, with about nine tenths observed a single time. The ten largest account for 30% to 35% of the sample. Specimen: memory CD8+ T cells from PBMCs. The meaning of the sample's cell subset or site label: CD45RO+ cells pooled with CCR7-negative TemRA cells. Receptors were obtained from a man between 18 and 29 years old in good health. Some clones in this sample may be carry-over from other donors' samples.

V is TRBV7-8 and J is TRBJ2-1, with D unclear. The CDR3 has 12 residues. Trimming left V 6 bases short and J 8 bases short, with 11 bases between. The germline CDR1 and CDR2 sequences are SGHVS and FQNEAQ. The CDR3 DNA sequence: TGTGCCAGCAGTTCTAGTGAGGATGAGCAGTTCTTC. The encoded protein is CASSSSEDEQFF.

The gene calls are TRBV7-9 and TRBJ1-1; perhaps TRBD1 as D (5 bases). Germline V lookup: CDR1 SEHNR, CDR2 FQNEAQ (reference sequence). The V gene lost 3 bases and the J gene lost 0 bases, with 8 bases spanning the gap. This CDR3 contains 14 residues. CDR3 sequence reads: CASSFDSMNTEAFF. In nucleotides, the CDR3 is TGTGCCAGCAGCTTCGACAGCATGAACACTGAAGCTTTCTTT.

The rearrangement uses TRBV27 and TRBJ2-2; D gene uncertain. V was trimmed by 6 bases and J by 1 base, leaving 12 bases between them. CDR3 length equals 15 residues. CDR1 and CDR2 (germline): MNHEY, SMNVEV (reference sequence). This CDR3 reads CASSPWSMNTGELFF. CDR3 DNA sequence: TGTGCCAGCAGCCCTTGGTCGATGAACACCGGGGAGCTGTTTTTT.

The CDR3 coding sequence is TGTGCCTGGGGAGGGCGTCAAGAGACCCAGTACTTC. Its translation: CAWGGRQETQYF. The V and J genes are TRBV30 and TRBJ2-5; D is possibly TRBD2 (6 bases). V gave up 5 bases and J gave up 2 bases, with 9 bases separating them. The germline CDR1 and CDR2 sequences are GTSNPN and SVGIG (reference sequence). The CDR3 covers 12 residues.

The CDR3 bases are TGTGCCAGCAGTGATGGGACTAGCGGGATCGGTGAGCAGTTCTTC. Its translation is CASSDGTSGIGEQFF. The chain is built from TRBV6-4 and TRBJ2-1; 13 nucleotides align to TRBD2. J lost 9 bases, V lost 3 bases, and 5 bases had no gene match. Germline V CDR1 and CDR2: MRHNA, SNTAGT. This CDR3 contains 15 residues.

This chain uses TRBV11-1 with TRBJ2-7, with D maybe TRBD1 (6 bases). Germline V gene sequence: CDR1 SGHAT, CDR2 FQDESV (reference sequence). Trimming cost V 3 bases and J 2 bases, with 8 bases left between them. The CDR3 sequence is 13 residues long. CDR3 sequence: CASSLGAAYEQYF. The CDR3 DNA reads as TGTGCCAGCAGCTTGGGGGCGGCCTACGAGCAGTACTTC.

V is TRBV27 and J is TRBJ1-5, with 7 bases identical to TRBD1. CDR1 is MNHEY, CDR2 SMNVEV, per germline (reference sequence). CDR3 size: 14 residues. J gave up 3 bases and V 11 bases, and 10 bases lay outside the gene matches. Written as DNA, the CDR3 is TGTGCCGCAGGCTATAGGGGGCCCAATCAGCCCCAGCATTTT. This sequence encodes CAAGYRGPNQPQHF.

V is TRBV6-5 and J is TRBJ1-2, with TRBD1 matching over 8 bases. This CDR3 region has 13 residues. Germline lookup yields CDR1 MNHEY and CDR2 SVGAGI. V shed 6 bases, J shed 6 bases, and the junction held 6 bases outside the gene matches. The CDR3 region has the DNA TGTGCCAGCAGCCCCAGGGGGCTCAATGGCTACACCTTC. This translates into CASSPRGLNGYTF.

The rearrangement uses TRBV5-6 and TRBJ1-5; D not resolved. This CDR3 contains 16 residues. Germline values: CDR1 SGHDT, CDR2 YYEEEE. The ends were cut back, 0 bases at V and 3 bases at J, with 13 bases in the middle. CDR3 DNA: TGTGCCAGCAGCTTGGGGCCGAGGTCCCCCAATCAGCCCCAGCATTTT. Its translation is CASSLGPRSPNQPQHF.

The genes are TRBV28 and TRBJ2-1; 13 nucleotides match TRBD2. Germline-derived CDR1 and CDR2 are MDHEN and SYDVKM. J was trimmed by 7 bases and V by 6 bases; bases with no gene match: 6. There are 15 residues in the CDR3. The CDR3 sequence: CASRFKLAGGNEQFF. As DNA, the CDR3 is TGTGCCAGCAGATTTAAACTAGCGGGAGGGAATGAGCAGTTCTTC.

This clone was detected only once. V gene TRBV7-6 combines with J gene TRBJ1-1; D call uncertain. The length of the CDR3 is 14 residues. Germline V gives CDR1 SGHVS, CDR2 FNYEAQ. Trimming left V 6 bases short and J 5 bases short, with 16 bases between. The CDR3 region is CASRPGGLVTEAFF. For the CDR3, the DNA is TGTGCCAGCAGACCTGGAGGGTTGGTAACTGAAGCTTTCTTT. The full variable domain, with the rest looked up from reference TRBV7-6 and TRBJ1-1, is GAGVSQSPRYKVTKRGQDVALRCDPISGHVSLYWYRQALGQGPEFLTYFNYEAQQDKSGLPNDRFSAERPEGSISTLTIQRTEQRDSAMYRCASRPGGLVTEAFFGQGTRLTVV.

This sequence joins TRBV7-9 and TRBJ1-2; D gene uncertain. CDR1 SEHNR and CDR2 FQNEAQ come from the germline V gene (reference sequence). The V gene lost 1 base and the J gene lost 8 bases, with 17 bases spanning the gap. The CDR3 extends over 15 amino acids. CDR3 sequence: CASSLGPDGGRGYTF. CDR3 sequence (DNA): TGTGCCAGCAGCTTAGGTCCGGACGGCGGCCGCGGCTACACCTTC.

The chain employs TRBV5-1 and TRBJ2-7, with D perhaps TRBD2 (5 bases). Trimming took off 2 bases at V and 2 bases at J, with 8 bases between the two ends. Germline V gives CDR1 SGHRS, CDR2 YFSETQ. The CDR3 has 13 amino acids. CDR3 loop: CASSFGKTYEQYF. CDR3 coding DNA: TGCGCCAGCAGCTTCGGGAAAACCTACGAGCAGTACTTC.

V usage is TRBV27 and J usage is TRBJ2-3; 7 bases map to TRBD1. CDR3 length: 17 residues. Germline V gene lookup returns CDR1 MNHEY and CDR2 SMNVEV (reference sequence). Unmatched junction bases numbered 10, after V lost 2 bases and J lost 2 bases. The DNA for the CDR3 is TGTGCCAGCAGTTTACTACCCTCCGGGACAGTCACAGATACGCAGTATTTT. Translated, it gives CASSLLPSGTVTDTQYF.

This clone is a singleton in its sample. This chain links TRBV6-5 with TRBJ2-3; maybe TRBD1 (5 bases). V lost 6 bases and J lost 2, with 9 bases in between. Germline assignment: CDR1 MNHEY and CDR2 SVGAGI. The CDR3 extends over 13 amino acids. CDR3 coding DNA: TGTGCCAGCAGGGGCAGGGACACAGATACGCAGTATTTT. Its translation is CASRGRDTDTQYF.

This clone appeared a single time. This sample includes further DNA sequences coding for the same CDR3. CDR3 residues: CASSYSSLNEQFF. For the CDR3, the DNA is TGTGCCAGCAGTTACTCTAGCTTGAATGAGCAGTTCTTC. This rearrangement joins TRBV6-6 to TRBJ2-1; D unresolved. CDR1 and CDR2 (germline): MNHNY, SVGAGI (reference sequence). Trimming removed 0 bases at V and 7 bases at J, with 7 bases between. This CDR3 is built from 13 residues.

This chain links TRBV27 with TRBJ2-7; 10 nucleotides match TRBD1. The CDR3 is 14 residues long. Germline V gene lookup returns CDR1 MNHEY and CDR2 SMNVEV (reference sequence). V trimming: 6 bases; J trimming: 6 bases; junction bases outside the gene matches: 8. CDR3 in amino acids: CASSLTGGLIEQYF. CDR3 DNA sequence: TGTGCCAGCAGCCTGACAGGGGGCCTTATCGAGCAGTACTTC.

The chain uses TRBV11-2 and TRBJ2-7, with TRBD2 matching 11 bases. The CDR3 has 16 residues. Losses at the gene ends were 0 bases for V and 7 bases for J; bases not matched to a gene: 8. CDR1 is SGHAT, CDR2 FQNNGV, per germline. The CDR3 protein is CASSLDASGGFWEQYF. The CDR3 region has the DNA TGTGCCAGCAGCTTAGACGCTAGCGGGGGGTTTTGGGAGCAGTACTTC.